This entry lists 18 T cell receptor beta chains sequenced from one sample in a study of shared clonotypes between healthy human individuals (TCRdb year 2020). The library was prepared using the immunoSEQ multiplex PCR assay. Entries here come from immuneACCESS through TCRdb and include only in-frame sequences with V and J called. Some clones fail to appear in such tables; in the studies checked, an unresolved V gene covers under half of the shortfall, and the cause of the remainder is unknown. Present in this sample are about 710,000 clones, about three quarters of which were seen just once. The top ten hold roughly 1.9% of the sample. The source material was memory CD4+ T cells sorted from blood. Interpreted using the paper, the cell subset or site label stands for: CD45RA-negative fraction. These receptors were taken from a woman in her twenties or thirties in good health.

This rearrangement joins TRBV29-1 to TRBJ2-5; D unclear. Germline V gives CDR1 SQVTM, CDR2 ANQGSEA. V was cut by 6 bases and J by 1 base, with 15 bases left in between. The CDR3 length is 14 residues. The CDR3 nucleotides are TGCAGCGTAAGCCTTCCTGGCAGCCAAGAGACCCAGTACTTC. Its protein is CSVSLPGSQETQYF.

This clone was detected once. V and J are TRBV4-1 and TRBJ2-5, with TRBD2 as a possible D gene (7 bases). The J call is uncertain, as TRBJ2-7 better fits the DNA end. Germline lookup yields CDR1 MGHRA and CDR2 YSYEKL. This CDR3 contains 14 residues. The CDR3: CASSQAHGGAEQYF. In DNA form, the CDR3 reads TGCGCCAGCAGCCAAGCCCATGGGGGGGCCGAGCAGTACTTC.

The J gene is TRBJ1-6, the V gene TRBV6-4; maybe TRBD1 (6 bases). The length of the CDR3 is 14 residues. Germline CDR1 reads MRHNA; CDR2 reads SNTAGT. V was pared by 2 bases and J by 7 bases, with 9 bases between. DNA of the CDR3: TGTGCCAGCAGTGACGGGGGCGAAAATTCACCCCTCCACTTT. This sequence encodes CASSDGGENSPLHF.

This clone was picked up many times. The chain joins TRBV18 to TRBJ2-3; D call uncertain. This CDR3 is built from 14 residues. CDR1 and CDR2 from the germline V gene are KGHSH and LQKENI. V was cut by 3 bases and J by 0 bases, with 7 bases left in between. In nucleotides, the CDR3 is TGTGCCAGCTCACCGACACTGAGCACAGATACGCAGTATTTT. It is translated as CASSPTLSTDTQYF.

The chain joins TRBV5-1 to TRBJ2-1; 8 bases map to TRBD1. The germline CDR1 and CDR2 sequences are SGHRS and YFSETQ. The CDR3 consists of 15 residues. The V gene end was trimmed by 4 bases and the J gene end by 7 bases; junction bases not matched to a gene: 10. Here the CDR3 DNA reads TGCGCCAGCAGCGCTGGACAGGGTTATGTGAATGAGCAGTTCTTC. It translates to CASSAGQGYVNEQFF.

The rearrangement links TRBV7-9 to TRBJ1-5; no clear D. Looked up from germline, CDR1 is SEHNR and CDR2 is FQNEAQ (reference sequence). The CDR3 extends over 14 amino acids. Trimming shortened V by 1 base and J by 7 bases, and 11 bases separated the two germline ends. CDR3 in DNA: TGTGCCAGCAGCTTAGGAGAGTTCAGCCAGCCCCAGCATTTT. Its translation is CASSLGEFSQPQHF.

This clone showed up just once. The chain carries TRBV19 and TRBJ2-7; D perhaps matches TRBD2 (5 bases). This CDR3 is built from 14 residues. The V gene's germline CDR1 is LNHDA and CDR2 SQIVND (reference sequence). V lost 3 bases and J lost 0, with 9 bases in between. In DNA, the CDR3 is TGTGCCAGTAGTATTAAAGCGGTCTCCTACGAGCAGTACTTC. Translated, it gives CASSIKAVSYEQYF.

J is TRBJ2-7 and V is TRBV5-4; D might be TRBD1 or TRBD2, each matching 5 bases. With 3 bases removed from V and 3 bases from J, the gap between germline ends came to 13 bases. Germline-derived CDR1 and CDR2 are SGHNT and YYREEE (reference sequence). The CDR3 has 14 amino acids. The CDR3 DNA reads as TGTGCCAGCAGCTCCGACATGGGGGTCTACGAGCAGTACTTC. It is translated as CASSSDMGVYEQYF.

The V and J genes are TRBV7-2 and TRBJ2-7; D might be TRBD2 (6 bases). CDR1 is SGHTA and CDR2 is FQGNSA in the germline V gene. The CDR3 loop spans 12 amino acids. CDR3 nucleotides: TGTGCTTGCAGGAGGGGAACCTACGAGCAGTACTTC. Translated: CACRRGTYEQYF.

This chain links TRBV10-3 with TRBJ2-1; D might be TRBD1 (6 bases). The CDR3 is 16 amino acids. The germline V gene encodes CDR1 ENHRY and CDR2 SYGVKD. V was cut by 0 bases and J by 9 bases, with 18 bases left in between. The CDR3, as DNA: TGTGCCATCAGTGAGTCCTCAGGGGATCACCGGGGTGAGCAGTTCTTC. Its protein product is CAISESSGDHRGEQFF.

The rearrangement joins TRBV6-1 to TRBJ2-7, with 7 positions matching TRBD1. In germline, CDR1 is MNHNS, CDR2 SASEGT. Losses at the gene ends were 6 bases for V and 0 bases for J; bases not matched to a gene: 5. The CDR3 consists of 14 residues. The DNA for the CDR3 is TGTGCCAGCAGACTACAGGGGAACTCCTACGAGCAGTACTTC. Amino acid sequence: CASRLQGNSYEQYF.

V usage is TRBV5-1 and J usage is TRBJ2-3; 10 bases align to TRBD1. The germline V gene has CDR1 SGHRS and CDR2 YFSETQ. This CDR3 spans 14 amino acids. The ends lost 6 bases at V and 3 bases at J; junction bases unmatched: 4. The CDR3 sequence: CASKLGQGTDTQYF. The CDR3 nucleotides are TGCGCCAGCAAATTGGGACAGGGGACAGATACGCAGTATTTT.

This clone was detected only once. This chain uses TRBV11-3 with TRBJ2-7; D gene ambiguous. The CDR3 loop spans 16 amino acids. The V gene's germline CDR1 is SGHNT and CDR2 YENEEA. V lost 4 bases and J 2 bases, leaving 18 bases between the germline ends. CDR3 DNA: TGTGCCAGCAGCTCAGGCATTTGCCTCTACGCCTACGAGCAGTACTTC. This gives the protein CASSSGICLYAYEQYF.

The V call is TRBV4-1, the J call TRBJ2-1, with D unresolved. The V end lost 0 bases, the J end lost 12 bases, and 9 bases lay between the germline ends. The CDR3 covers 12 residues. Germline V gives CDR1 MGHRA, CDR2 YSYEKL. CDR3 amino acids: CASSQDSHWQFF. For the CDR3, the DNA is TGCGCCAGCAGCCAAGATAGTCATTGGCAGTTCTTC.

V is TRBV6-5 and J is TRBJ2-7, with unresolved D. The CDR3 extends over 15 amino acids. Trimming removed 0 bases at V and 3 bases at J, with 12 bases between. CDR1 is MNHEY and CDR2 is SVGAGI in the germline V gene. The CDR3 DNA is TGTGCCAGCAGTTACTCCCTGAACTCATACTACGAGCAGTACTTC. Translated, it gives CASSYSLNSYYEQYF.

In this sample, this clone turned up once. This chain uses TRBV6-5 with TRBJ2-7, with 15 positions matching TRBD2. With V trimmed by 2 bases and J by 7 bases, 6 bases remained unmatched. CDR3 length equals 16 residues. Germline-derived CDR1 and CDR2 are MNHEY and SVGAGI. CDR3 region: CASSYPRTSGREEQYF. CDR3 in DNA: TGTGCCAGCAGTTACCCGAGGACTAGCGGGAGGGAGGAGCAGTACTTC.

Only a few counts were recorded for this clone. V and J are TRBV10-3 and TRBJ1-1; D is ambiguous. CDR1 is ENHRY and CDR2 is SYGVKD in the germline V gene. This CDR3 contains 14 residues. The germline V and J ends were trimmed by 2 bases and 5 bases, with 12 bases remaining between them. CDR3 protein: CAISEVSGRTEAFF. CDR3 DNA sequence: TGTGCCATCAGTGAGGTCTCCGGTCGTACTGAAGCTTTCTTT.

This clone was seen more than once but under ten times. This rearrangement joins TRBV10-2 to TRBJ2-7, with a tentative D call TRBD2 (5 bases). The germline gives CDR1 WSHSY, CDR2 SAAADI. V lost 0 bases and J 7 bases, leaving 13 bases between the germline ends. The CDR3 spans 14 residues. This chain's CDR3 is CASSESSSVREQYF. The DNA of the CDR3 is TGCGCCAGCAGTGAGTCGAGTAGCGTAAGGGAGCAGTACTTC.